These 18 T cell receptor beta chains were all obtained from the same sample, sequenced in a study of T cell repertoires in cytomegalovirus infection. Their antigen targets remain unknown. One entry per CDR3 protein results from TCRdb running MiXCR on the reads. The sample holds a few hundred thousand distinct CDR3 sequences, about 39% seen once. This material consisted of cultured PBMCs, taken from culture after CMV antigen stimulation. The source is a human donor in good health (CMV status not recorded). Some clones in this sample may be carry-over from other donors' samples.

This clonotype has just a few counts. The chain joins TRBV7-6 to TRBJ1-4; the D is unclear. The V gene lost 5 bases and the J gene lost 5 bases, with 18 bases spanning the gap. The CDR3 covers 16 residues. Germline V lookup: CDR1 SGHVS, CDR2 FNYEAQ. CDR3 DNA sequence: TGTGCCAGCAGCCGCGGGGTGTGGGGAGCGAATGAAAAACTGTTTTTT. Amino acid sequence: CASSRGVWGANEKLFF. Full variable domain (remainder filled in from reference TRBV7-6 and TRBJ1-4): GAGVSQSPRYKVTKRGQDVALRCDPISGHVSLYWYRQALGQGPEFLTYFNYEAQQDKSGLPNDRFSAERPEGSISTLTIQRTEQRDSAMYRCASSRGVWGANEKLFFGSGTQLSVL.

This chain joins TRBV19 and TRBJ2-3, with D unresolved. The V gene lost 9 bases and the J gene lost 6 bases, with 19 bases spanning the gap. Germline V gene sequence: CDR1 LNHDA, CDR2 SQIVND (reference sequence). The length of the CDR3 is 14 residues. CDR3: CASSDSNSADTQYF. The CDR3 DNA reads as TGTGCCAGCTCCGATAGCAACAGTGCGGATACGCAGTATTTT.

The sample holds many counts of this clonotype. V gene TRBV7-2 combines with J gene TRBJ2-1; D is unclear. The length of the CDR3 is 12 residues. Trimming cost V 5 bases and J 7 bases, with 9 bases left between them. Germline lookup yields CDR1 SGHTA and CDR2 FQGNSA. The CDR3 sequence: CASSPAGNEQFF. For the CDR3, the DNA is TGTGCCAGCAGCCCGGCCGGGAATGAGCAGTTCTTC. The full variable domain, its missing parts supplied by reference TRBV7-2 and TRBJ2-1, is GAGVSQSPSNKVTEKGKDVELRCDPISGHTALYWYRQSLGQGLEFLIYFQGNSAPDKSGLPSDRFSAERTGGSVSTLTIQRTQQEDSAVYLCASSPAGNEQFFGPGTRLTVL.

Written as DNA, the CDR3 is TGTGCCAGCGCTAGAGGGGGACCTAACGAGGGCGAGCAGTACTTC. Its protein is CASARGGPNEGEQYF. This rearrangement joins TRBV5-3 to TRBJ2-7, with D maybe TRBD1 (6 bases). TRBV5-3 is an open reading frame, and its role is uncertain. The CDR3 spans 15 residues. The V end lost 8 bases, the J end lost 6 bases, and 24 bases lay between the germline ends.

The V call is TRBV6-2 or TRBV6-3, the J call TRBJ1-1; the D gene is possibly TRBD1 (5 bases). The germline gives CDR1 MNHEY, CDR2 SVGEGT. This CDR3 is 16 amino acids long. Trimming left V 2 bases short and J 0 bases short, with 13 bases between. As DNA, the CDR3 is TGTGCCAGCAGTTACCAGAAAGGACACATGAACACTGAAGCTTTCTTT. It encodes CASSYQKGHMNTEAFF.

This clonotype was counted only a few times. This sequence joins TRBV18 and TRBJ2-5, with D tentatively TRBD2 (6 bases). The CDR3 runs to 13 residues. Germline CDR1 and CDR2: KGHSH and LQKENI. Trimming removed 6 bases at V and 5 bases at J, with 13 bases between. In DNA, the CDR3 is TGTGCCAGCTCTCCCGCCGCGGGGGAGACCCAGTACTTC. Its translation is CASSPAAGETQYF.

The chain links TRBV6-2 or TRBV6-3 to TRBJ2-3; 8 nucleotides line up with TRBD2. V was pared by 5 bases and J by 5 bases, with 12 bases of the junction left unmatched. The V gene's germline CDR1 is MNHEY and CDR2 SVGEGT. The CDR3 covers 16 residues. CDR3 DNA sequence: TGTGCCAGCAGTCCCACCTTGGGGACTAGTGGAGATACGCAGTATTTT. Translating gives CASSPTLGTSGDTQYF.

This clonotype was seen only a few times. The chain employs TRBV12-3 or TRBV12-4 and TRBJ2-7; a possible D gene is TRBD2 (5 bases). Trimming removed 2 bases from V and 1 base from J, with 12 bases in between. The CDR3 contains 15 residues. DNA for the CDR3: TGTGCCAGCAGTTTATCACACGGGGTATCCTACGAGCAGTACTTC. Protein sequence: CASSLSHGVSYEQYF.

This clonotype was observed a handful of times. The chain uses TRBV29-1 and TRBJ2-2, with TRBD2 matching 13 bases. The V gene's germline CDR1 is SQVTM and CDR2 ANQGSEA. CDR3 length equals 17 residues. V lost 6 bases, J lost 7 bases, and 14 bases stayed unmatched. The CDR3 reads CSVLSILAGGPYGELFF. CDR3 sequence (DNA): TGCAGCGTCCTCAGCATACTAGCGGGAGGGCCGTACGGGGAGCTGTTTTTT.

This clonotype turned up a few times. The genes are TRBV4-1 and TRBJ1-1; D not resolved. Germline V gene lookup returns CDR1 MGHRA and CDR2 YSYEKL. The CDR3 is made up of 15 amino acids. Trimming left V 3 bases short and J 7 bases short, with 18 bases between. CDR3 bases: TGCGCCAGCAGCCAGGCCGAACGGACGGCCTTTGAAGCTTTCTTT. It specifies CASSQAERTAFEAFF.

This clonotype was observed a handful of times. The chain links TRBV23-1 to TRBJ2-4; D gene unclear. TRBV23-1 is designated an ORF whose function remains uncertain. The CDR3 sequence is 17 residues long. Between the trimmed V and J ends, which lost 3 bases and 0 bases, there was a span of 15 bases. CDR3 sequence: CASSQPPFSLAKNIQYF. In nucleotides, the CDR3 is TGCGCCAGCAGTCAGCCACCATTCAGCCTAGCCAAAAACATTCAGTACTTC.

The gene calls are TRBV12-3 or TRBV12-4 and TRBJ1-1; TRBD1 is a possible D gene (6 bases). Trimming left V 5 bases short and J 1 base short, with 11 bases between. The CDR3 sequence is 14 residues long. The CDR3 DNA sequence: TGTGCCAGCAGTGTCGACAGGCCGAACACTGAAGCTTTCTTT. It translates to CASSVDRPNTEAFF.

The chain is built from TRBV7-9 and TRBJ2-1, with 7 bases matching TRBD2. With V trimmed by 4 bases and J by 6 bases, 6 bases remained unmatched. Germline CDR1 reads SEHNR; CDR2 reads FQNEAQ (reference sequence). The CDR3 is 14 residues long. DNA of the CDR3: TGTGCCAGCAGCTGGGTCGCGGGAGTCAATGAGCAGTTCTTC. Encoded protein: CASSWVAGVNEQFF.

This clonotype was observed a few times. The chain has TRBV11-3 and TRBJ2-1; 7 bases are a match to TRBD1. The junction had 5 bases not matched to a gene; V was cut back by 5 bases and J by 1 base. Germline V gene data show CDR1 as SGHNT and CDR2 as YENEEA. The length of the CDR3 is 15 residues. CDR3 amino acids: CASSPQGDSYNEQFF. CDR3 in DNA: TGTGCCAGCAGCCCCCAGGGGGATTCCTACAATGAGCAGTTCTTC.

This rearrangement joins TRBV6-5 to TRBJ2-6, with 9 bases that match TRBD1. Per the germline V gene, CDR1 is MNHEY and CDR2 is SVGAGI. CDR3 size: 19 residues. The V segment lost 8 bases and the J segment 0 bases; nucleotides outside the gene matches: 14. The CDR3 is CASGEGQGPSSSGANVLTF. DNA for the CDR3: TGTGCCAGCGGCGAGGGACAGGGCCCTTCCAGCTCTGGGGCCAACGTCCTGACTTTC.

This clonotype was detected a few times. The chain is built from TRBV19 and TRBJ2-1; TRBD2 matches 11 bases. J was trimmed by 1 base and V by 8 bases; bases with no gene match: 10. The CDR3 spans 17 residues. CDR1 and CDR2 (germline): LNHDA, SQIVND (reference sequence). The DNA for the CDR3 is TGTGCCAGTGCACTAGCGGGGGTGGAAGGATCCTACAATGAGCAGTTCTTC. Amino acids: CASALAGVEGSYNEQFF.

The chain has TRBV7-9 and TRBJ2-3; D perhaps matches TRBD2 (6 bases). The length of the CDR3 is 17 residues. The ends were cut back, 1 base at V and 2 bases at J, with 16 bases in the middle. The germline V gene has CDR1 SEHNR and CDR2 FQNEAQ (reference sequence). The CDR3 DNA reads TGTGCCAGCAGCTTAGAGGCAGGCGGGATGGACACAGATACGCAGTATTTT. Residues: CASSLEAGGMDTDTQYF. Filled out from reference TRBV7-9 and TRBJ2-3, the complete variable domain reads DTGVSQNPRHKITKRGQNVTFRCDPISEHNRLYWYRQTLGQGPEFLTYFQNEAQLEKSRLLSDRFSAERPKGSFSTLEIQRTEQGDSAMYLCASSLEAGGMDTDTQYFGPGTRLTVL.

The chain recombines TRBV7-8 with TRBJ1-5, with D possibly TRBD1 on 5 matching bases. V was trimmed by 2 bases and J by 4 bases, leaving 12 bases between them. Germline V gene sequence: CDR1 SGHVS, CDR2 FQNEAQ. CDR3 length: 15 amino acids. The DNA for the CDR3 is TGTGCCAGCAGCTTAATAGGGGCGCCGAATCAGCCCCAGCATTTT. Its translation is CASSLIGAPNQPQHF.